The rows below give T cell receptor beta chains drawn from one sample of a study of T cell responses to AZD1222 COVID-19 vaccine. The assay was immunoSEQ multiplex PCR, and TCRdb's table has in-frame clones only and misses some. The sample yields 120,000 or so clones, 90% seen once. Sequencing used peripheral blood, obtained on day 0 of MenACWY control vaccination. These receptors were obtained from an adult in good health. CDR3s include the opening cysteine and the closing phenylalanine or tryptophan. The D gene is left open where the match is weak. The size entry is marked missing in some rows and otherwise reads once, few, many or a size class.

j_gene	abundance	d_gene	v_gene	CDR3nt	CDR3aa
TRBJ1-2	NA	NA	TRBV5-1	TGCGCCAGCAGCTTTAACATCGATTTATCTAACTATGGCTACACCTTC	CASSFNIDLSNYGYTF
TRBJ1-4	NA	NA	TRBV5-6	TGTGCCAGCAGCCTGGGGGACAAGAGTCAAAAACTGTTTTTT	CASSLGDKSQKLFF
TRBJ2-1	NA	TRBD2	TRBV13	TGTGCCAGCAGCCCCCGATTGCGGGAGGGCCTGCGTGAGCAGTTCTTC	CASSPRLREGLREQFF
TRBJ1-2	NA	NA	TRBV28	TGTGCCAGCAGTTTACAGCTTGGCGGCGGATGGACAGAGATGCATGGCTACACCTTC	CASSLQLGGGWTEMHGYTF
TRBJ1-2	NA	TRBD1	TRBV5-1	TGCGCCAGCAGCTTGGCCGGACAGGACTTCTATGGCTACACCTTC	CASSLAGQDFYGYTF
TRBJ2-4	NA	TRBD1	TRBV28	TGTGCCAGCAGGTCCTCCGGGACAGCTACTAAAGCCAAAAACATTCAGTACTTC	CASRSSGTATKAKNIQYF
TRBJ2-5	once	NA	TRBV14	TGTGCCAGCAGCCAAGACCTCTCAGAGACCCAGTACTTC	CASSQDLSETQYF
TRBJ1-3	NA	NA	TRBV7-9	TGTGCCAGCAGCCCGACCGACACGGGGCTAACTGGAAACACCATATATTTT	CASSPTDTGLTGNTIYF
TRBJ1-1	NA	NA	TRBV28	TGTGCCGCAGGAGGGGAGGGCTGGGGCACTGAAGCTTTCTTT	CAAGGEGWGTEAFF
TRBJ2-3	NA	NA	TRBV7-2	TGTGCCAGCAGTCCATCCAGGGGTTGGGGCACAGATACGCAGTATTTT	CASSPSRGWGTDTQYF
TRBJ2-5	once	NA	TRBV29-1	TGCAGCGTCGAGGGGACGTTCCATGCAGGGGAGACCCAGTACTTC	CSVEGTFHAGETQYF
TRBJ1-2	NA	NA	TRBV27	TGTGCCAGCAGTCATGGGACAAGTTATGGCTACACCTTC	CASSHGTSYGYTF
TRBJ2-1	once	TRBD2	TRBV18	TGTGCCAGCTCACAACGGACTAGCGGGAGTGGGAATGAGCAGTTCTTC	CASSQRTSGSGNEQFF
TRBJ2-1	NA	TRBD1	TRBV19	TGTGCCAGCCTTAAGGTTGGGACAGGGGGCAATGAGCAGTTCTTC	CASLKVGTGGNEQFF
TRBJ2-7	NA	NA	TRBV4-1	TGCGCCAGCAGCCAAGGGGGTCCGCTTGGGAACTCCTACGAGCAGTACTTC	CASSQGGPLGNSYEQYF
TRBJ2-2	NA	NA	TRBV11-2	TGTGCCAGCAGCTTTACCTGGGGGACCACGAACACCGGGGAGCTGTTTTTT	CASSFTWGTTNTGELFF
TRBJ1-5	NA	TRBD1	TRBV19	TGTGCCAGTAGGCAAAGGGACAGGGTGGTACGGCAGCCCCAGCATTTT	CASRQRDRVVRQPQHF
TRBJ1-6	once	NA	TRBV7-2	TGTGCCAGCAGCCTCTACAGGGCGGATAATTCACCCCTCCACTTT	CASSLYRADNSPLHF
TRBJ1-2	NA	NA	TRBV7-9	TGTGCCAGCACTTCCCAAGCGGGAGCTAACTATGGCTACACCTTC	CASTSQAGANYGYTF
TRBJ1-1	NA	NA	TRBV7-2	TGTGCCACCAGATTTGAGCTGAACACTGAAGCTTTCTTT	CATRFELNTEAFF
TRBJ2-7	NA	TRBD1	TRBV3-1/TRBV3-2	TGTGCCAGCAGCCAAGTCTCAGGGGGTGTCTACGAGCAGTACTTC	CASSQVSGGVYEQYF
TRBJ1-5	NA	TRBD1	TRBV2	TGTGCCAGCAGTGAAGGGCCCCGGAGAAAACAGGGGACGGGTCAGCCCCAGCATTTT	CASSEGPRRKQGTGQPQHF
TRBJ2-2	NA	NA	TRBV6-1	TGTGCCAGCAGTGAAGACGGCACCGGGGAGCTGTTTTTT	CASSEDGTGELFF
TRBJ1-4	NA	TRBD1	TRBV28	TGTGCCAGCAGTTCCGCCGGACAGGGAGGGGAAAAACTGTTTTTT	CASSSAGQGGEKLFF
TRBJ2-1	NA	TRBD1	TRBV25-1	TGTGCCAGCAGTATCCCCGGGACAGGATACAATGAGCAGTTCTTC	CASSIPGTGYNEQFF
TRBJ2-2	NA	NA	TRBV4-1	TGCGCCAGCTCCCCCGTGGATACCGGGGAGCTGTTTTTT	CASSPVDTGELFF
TRBJ1-6	NA	TRBD1	TRBV9	TGTGCCAGCAGTGGGACAGCCAACTCCTATAATTCACCCCTCCACTTT	CASSGTANSYNSPLHF
TRBJ1-5	NA	NA	TRBV28	TGTGCCAGCACCCGCGGATTATATAGCAATCAGCCCCAGCATTTT	CASTRGLYSNQPQHF
TRBJ1-4	NA	TRBD1	TRBV6-1	TGTGCCAGCAGTGAAGGGGACAGAGCAACTAATGAAAAACTGTTTTTT	CASSEGDRATNEKLFF
TRBJ1-4	once	NA	TRBV7-9	TGTGCCAGCAGCTTAGTTACGGGCGGAGCTAATGAAAAACTGTTTTTT	CASSLVTGGANEKLFF
TRBJ2-7	NA	TRBD2	TRBV5-5	TGTGCCAGCAGCTACCGACTAGCGGAACCCTACGAGCAGTACTTC	CASSYRLAEPYEQYF
TRBJ2-1	NA	NA	TRBV12-3/TRBV12-4	TGTGCCAGCAGTTTCTTAGGACAGAGCGGGCAGTTCTTC	CASSFLGQSGQFF
TRBJ1-2	NA	TRBD1	TRBV2	TGTGCCAGCAGTCGGGACAGGGCGGGCTATGGCTACACCTTC	CASSRDRAGYGYTF
TRBJ2-6	NA	NA	TRBV5-4	TGTGCCAGCAGTAGCTACTCTGGGGCCAACGTCCTGACTTTC	CASSSYSGANVLTF
TRBJ2-7	NA	NA	TRBV3-1/TRBV3-2	TGTGCCAGCAGCCAAGCCGGTGGGAGCGAGCAGTACTTC	CASSQAGGSEQYF
TRBJ1-1	NA	NA	TRBV30	TGTGCACTGAGGCAGGTGAACACTGAAGCTTTCTTT	CALRQVNTEAFF
TRBJ2-1	NA	NA	TRBV7-9	TGTGCCAGCAGCTACCCCGTTTCTCGCGGGCCTCGCGAGCAGTTCTTC	CASSYPVSRGPREQFF
TRBJ2-5	NA	TRBD2	TRBV18	TGTGCCAGCTCACCACTGGCTAGCGGGGGCCAAGAGACCCAGTACTTC	CASSPLASGGQETQYF
TRBJ1-1	NA	NA	TRBV7-9	TGTGCCAGCAGCTTTGGACAGAGGATGAACACTGAAGCTTTCTTT	CASSFGQRMNTEAFF
TRBJ2-3	NA	TRBD2	TRBV18	TGTGCCAGCTCACCAATTAGCGGGAGTTCCTCGGGAGATACGCAGTATTTT	CASSPISGSSSGDTQYF
TRBJ1-4	NA	NA	TRBV7-2	TGTGCCAGCAGCTTAAGTGCGGCAGGGAACAATGAAAAACTGTTTTTT	CASSLSAAGNNEKLFF
TRBJ1-1	NA	NA	TRBV11-2	TGTGCCAGCAGCTTAGGACTGGGGTCTGAAGCTTTCTTT	CASSLGLGSEAFF
TRBJ2-1	NA	TRBD2	TRBV19	TGTGCCAGTAGTATAGGTGGGACTAGCGGGGGCTACAATGAGCAGTTCTTC	CASSIGGTSGGYNEQFF
TRBJ1-1	NA	NA	TRBV11-2	TGTGCCAGCAGCCCCTTGGGAGTTCTGAACACTGAAGCTTTCTTT	CASSPLGVLNTEAFF
TRBJ1-1	NA	NA	TRBV19	TGTGCCAGTAGCCCGGGGAGAACTAAGAACACTGAAGCTTTCTTT	CASSPGRTKNTEAFF
TRBJ2-5	NA	NA	TRBV5-1	TGCGCCAGCAGCTTGGCGGCAGTCCAAGAGACCCAGTACTTC	CASSLAAVQETQYF
TRBJ2-2	NA	NA	TRBV5-1	TGCGCCAGCAGGAGGGGAACGGACACCGGGGAGCTGTTTTTT	CASRRGTDTGELFF
TRBJ2-5	NA	TRBD1	TRBV11-1	TGTGCCAGCAGCTTATCCCCGGACAGGCAAGAGACCCAGTACTTC	CASSLSPDRQETQYF
TRBJ2-2	NA	NA	TRBV18	TGTGCCAGCTCACCACGAGGGGCGGCGAACACCGGGGAGCTGTTTTTT	CASSPRGAANTGELFF
TRBJ2-7	once	TRBD2	TRBV11-2	TGTGCCAGCAGCTTAGATTCAGGACTAGCGGGAGCGTACGAGCAGTACTTC	CASSLDSGLAGAYEQYF
TRBJ1-2	NA	TRBD1	TRBV6-5	TGTGCCAGCATACCAACCTCAGGGGGCGGTTATGGCTACACCTTC	CASIPTSGGGYGYTF
TRBJ1-3	NA	TRBD1	TRBV29-1	TGCAGCGTCCAGGGGGCTAAGGGAAACACCATATATTTT	CSVQGAKGNTIYF
TRBJ2-5	NA	TRBD1	TRBV28	TGTGCCAGCAGTGTAGACAGGGGGCAAGAGACCCAGTACTTC	CASSVDRGQETQYF
TRBJ1-4	NA	TRBD1	TRBV18	TGTGCCAGCTCCGGACAGGCGGACCGAACTGAAAAACTGTTTTTT	CASSGQADRTEKLFF
TRBJ2-3	NA	NA	TRBV12-3/TRBV12-4	TGTGCCAGCCGCTCCCGGCCCACAGATACGCAGTATTTT	CASRSRPTDTQYF
TRBJ2-1	NA	NA	TRBV19	TGTGCCAGTAGTACCGGACACCCCAATGAGCAGTTCTTC	CASSTGHPNEQFF
TRBJ1-1	NA	NA	TRBV29-1	TGCAGCGTTCAGACAGGAAGGAACACTGAAGCTTTCTTT	CSVQTGRNTEAFF
TRBJ1-6	NA	TRBD1	TRBV4-3	TGCGCCAGCAGCCAAGTTTTCCGGGACAGGGGACGTTCACCCCTCCACTTT	CASSQVFRDRGRSPLHF
TRBJ1-6	NA	NA	TRBV5-1	TGCGCCAGCAGTTATATGACATTTTCTAGTTCACCCCTCCACTTT	CASSYMTFSSSPLHF